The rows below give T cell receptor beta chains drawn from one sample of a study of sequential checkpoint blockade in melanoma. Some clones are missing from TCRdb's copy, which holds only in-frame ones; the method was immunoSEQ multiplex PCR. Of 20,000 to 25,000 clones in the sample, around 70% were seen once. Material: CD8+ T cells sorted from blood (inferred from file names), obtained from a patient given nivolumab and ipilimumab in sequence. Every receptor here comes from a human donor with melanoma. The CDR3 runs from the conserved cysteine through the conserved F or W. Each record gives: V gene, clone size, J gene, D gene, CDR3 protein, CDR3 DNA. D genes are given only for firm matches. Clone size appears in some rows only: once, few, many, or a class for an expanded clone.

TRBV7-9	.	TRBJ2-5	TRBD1	CASRIQGSEETQYF	TGTGCCAGCCGGATACAGGGGTCAGAGGAGACCCAGTACTTC
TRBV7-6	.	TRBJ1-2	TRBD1	CASSQTGGYGYTF	TGTGCCAGCAGCCAGACAGGGGGCTATGGCTACACCTTC
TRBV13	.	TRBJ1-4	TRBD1	CASSLWDSEKLFF	TGTGCCAGCAGCTTATGGGACAGCGAAAAACTGTTTTTT
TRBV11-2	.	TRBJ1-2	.	CASSFIGEGYTF	TGTGCCAGCAGCTTCATCGGTGAAGGCTACACCTTC
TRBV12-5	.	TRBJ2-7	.	CASGPTGEVNYEQYF	TGTGCTAGTGGTCCAACGGGAGAAGTCAATTACGAGCAGTACTTC
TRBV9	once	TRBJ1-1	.	CASSVTPEMNTEAFF	TGTGCCAGCAGCGTAACCCCCGAGATGAACACTGAAGCTTTCTTT
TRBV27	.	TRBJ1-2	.	CASSMDTGYGYTF	TGTGCCAGCAGCATGGACACTGGCTATGGCTACACCTTC
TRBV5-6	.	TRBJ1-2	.	CASSLALQDYGYTF	TGTGCCAGCAGCTTGGCCCTCCAGGACTATGGCTACACCTTC
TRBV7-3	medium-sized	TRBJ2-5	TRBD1	CASSLNAGGLETQYF	TGTGCCAGCAGCTTAAACGCAGGGGGCCTAGAGACCCAGTACTTC
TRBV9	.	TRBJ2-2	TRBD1	CASSVAKTGRDTGELFF	TGTGCCAGCAGCGTAGCGAAGACAGGGCGTGACACCGGGGAGCTGTTTTTT
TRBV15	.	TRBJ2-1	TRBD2	CATSSVGAAGANWNEQFF	TGTGCCACCAGCAGCGTAGGAGCAGCGGGGGCAAACTGGAATGAGCAGTTCTTC
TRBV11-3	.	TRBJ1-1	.	CASNDGMSTEAFF	TGTGCCAGCAACGATGGTATGAGCACTGAAGCTTTCTTT
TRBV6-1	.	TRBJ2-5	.	CASSEAVGGVETQYF	TGTGCCAGCAGTGAAGCGGTGGGGGGAGTAGAGACCCAGTACTTC
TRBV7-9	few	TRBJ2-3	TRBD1	CASRTGGTDTQYF	TGTGCCAGCAGGACAGGGGGCACAGATACGCAGTATTTT
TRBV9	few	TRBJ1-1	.	CASSVWDNSNTEAFF	TGTGCCAGCAGCGTATGGGACAACTCGAACACTGAAGCTTTCTTT
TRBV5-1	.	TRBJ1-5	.	CASSLSGSDYQPQHF	TGCGCCAGCAGCTTGTCAGGGTCAGATTATCAGCCCCAGCATTTT
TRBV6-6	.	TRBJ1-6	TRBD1	CASSLDRGGSPLHF	TGTGCCAGCAGTTTGGACAGGGGGGGTTCACCCCTCCACTTT
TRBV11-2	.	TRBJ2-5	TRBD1	CASSRKGTEGQETQYF	TGTGCCAGCAGCAGGAAGGGGACAGAAGGGCAAGAGACCCAGTACTTC
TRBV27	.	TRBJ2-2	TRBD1	CASRQGTNTGELFF	TGTGCCAGCCGACAGGGAACGAACACCGGGGAGCTGTTTTTT
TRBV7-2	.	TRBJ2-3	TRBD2	CASSSPAGLLDTDTQYF	TGTGCCAGCAGCTCCCCAGCGGGGCTACTTGACACAGATACGCAGTATTTT
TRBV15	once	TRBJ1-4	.	CATSPTPDSVGMEKLFF	TGTGCCACCAGTCCTACCCCGGACTCGGTAGGGATGGAAAAACTGTTTTTT
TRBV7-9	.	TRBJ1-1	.	CASSPPGGTEAFF	TGTGCCAGCAGCCCCCCCGGAGGGACTGAAGCTTTCTTT